A single sample gave rise to the 14 T cell receptor beta chains below, sequenced in a study of spatial heterogeneity in lung cancer (dated by TCRdb to 2018 to 2020). Their antigens are not known. Taken with the paper, the label for time point translates to: sample taken at primary tumor resection. The method behind the library was 5' RACE. Reads for this sample came from a NextSeq 500. TCRdb redid the processing of the public reads, applying fastp at Q25 and MiXCR, and retained in-frame beta chains. Each entry is one CDR3 protein sequence, shown with its most common DNA and genes. Here the sample has thousands of distinct CDR3 sequences; approximately 7% occur a single time. The biggest ten clones account for less than 10% of the sample. The investigation overall reported the following: A correlation was observed between the number of expanded intratumoral alpha and beta TCRs and the tumor nonsynonymous mutation count.

The sequences come from lung tumor tissue, collected at surgery. Receptors originate from a male donor with early-stage non-small cell lung cancer.

The table lists this clonotype with many counts. V and J are TRBV2 and TRBJ1-2; 7 nucleotides agree with TRBD1. Per germline, CDR1 SNHLY and CDR2 FYNNEI. The ends lost 10 bases at V and 6 bases at J; junction bases unmatched: 8. This CDR3 region has 12 residues. The CDR3 spells CATRPGQDGYTF. CDR3 DNA sequence: TGTGCCACCCGGCCCGGACAGGATGGCTACACCTTC.

Judged by abundance, this clonotype is medium-sized. The chain's CDR3 is CASSTHREEGNIQYF. Written as DNA, the CDR3 is TGTGCCAGCAGCACACACAGGGAGGAAGGGAACATTCAGTACTTC. The chain links TRBV11-3 to TRBJ2-4, with D tentatively TRBD1 or TRBD2 (6 bases each). Trimming took 5 bases from V and 7 from J, leaving 18 bases between them. This CDR3 has 15 residues. The germline V gene has CDR1 SGHNT and CDR2 YENEEA. The whole variable domain, filled in from reference TRBV11-3 and TRBJ2-4, reads EAGVVQSPRYKIIEKKQPVAFWCNPISGHNTLYWYLQNLGQGPELLIRYENEEAVDDSQLPKDRFSAERLKGVDSTLKIQPAELGDSAVYLCASSTHREEGNIQYFGAGTRLSVL.

Relative to its sample, this clonotype is medium-sized. The V and J genes are TRBV28 and TRBJ1-2; no definite D call. From germline, CDR1 is MDHEN and CDR2 SYDVKM. The CDR3 is 13 residues long. V lost 7 bases and J lost 4, with 13 bases in between. The CDR3 reads CASTLSSAYGYTF. The CDR3 region has the DNA TGTGCCAGCACCCTCTCCTCTGCCTATGGCTACACCTTC.

This clonotype is medium-sized (0.01 to 0.1%). DNA for the CDR3: TGCAGCGCAGCCGGACTAGCATTATACAATGAGCAGTTCTTC. Translated, it gives CSAAGLALYNEQFF. V is TRBV29-1 and J is TRBJ2-1; TRBD2 agrees at 8 bases. The V gene end was trimmed by 7 bases and the J gene end by 4 bases; junction bases not matched to a gene: 9. CDR1 SQVTM and CDR2 ANQGSEA come from the germline V gene. The CDR3 runs to 14 residues.

This clonotype was seen at least ten times. The J gene is TRBJ1-5, the V gene TRBV21-1; the table calls TRBD1, which could not be checked here. TRBV21-1 is a documented pseudogene. The CDR3 consists of 13 residues. CDR3 nucleotides: TGTGCCAGCAGTTGGGCGGGCCATCAGCCCCAGCATTTT. It specifies CASSWAGHQPQHF.

This clonotype was seen only a few times. This chain links TRBV14 with TRBJ2-1, with 7 bases lining up with TRBD1. J gave up 7 bases and V 1 base, and 4 bases lay outside the gene matches. Germline V CDR1 and CDR2: SGHDN, FVKESK. CDR3 length equals 14 residues. The CDR3 sequence is CASSQGDRENEQFF. The CDR3 DNA sequence: TGTGCCAGCAGCCAAGGGGACAGAGAAAATGAGCAGTTCTTC.

This clonotype was picked up many times. J is TRBJ2-1 and V is TRBV5-8, with 7 bases identical to TRBD1. V shed 6 bases, J shed 6 bases, and the junction held 6 bases outside the gene matches. The CDR3 is 13 amino acids. The germline V gene has CDR1 SGHTS and CDR2 YDEGEE. The chain's CDR3 is CASTPRQGNEQFF. As DNA, the CDR3 is TGTGCCAGCACCCCGCGACAGGGCAATGAGCAGTTCTTC. The whole variable domain, filled in from reference TRBV5-8 and TRBJ2-1, reads EAGVTQSPTHLIKTRGQQATLRCSPISGHTSVYWYQQALGLGLQFLLWYDEGEERNRGNFPPRFSGRQFPNYSSELNVNALELEDSALYLCASTPRQGNEQFFGPGTRLTVL.

The table lists this clonotype with many counts. The rearrangement uses TRBV6-1 and TRBJ2-5; TRBD1 matches 7 bases. There are 13 residues in the CDR3. J was trimmed by 4 bases and V by 5 bases; bases with no gene match: 4. Per the germline V gene, CDR1 is MNHNS and CDR2 is SASEGT. The chain's CDR3 is CASSLRQGETQYF. The CDR3 nucleotides read TGTGCCAGCAGTCTGAGACAGGGAGAGACCCAGTACTTC.

This clonotype is medium-sized by share. The V and J genes are TRBV9 and TRBJ2-1; TRBD2 matches 13 bases. Germline CDR1 and CDR2: SGDLS and YYNGEE. The CDR3 spans 17 residues. V lost 4 bases to trimming and J lost 0 bases; unmatched junction nucleotides: 4. As DNA, the CDR3 is TGTGCCAGCAGCTTGAGGACTAGCGGGAGCTCCTACAATGAGCAGTTCTTC. Translated, it gives CASSLRTSGSSYNEQFF.

V and J are TRBV6-1 and TRBJ1-5, with D tentatively TRBD1 (6 bases). From germline, CDR1 is MNHNS and CDR2 SASEGT. The V gene lost 6 bases and the J gene lost 7 bases, with 19 bases spanning the gap. The CDR3 loop spans 15 amino acids. CDR3 bases: TGTGCCAGCAGGAGGGACACAGGGTTTGAGCAGCCCCAGCATTTT. Translated, it gives CASRRDTGFEQPQHF.

By frequency in the sample, this clonotype is medium-sized. The V and J genes are TRBV24-1 and TRBJ2-5; D might be TRBD2 (5 bases). CDR3 size: 13 residues. From germline, CDR1 is KGHDR and CDR2 SFDVKD. Trimming pared 11 bases from V and 2 bases from J, leaving 14 bases between. For the CDR3, the DNA is TGTGCCATCGGGGTCCCCAATCAAGAGACCCAGTACTTC. Translating gives CAIGVPNQETQYF.

By share, this clonotype ranks as medium-sized. The chain carries TRBV7-9 and TRBJ1-1; no clear D gene. The V end lost 7 bases, the J end lost 1 base, and 7 bases lay between the germline ends. The germline gives CDR1 SEHNR, CDR2 FQNEAQ (reference sequence). The CDR3 loop spans 12 amino acids. The CDR3 sequence: CASTLGNTEAFF. The CDR3 DNA follows: TGTGCCAGCACCCTTGGGAACACTGAAGCTTTCTTT.

This clonotype is deemed medium-sized. The J gene is TRBJ2-2, the V gene TRBV7-8; either TRBD1 or TRBD2 may fit D (5 bases each). Looked up from germline, CDR1 is SGHVS and CDR2 is FQNEAQ. Trimming took 8 bases from V and 6 from J, leaving 19 bases between them. CDR3 length: 15 residues. The CDR3 coding sequence is TGTGCCAGCTATAAATCACGCCTGGGGGCCGGGGAGCTGTTTTTT. It yields the protein CASYKSRLGAGELFF.

The V and J genes are TRBV9 and TRBJ2-1, with 12 positions matching TRBD2. This CDR3 comprises 16 residues. Trimming removed 3 bases from V and 9 bases from J; junction bases left unmatched: 10. The germline CDR1 and CDR2 sequences are SGDLS and YYNGEE. The CDR3 sequence is CASSARLAGVAVEQFF. The CDR3 DNA follows: TGTGCCAGCAGCGCCCGACTAGCGGGAGTTGCGGTTGAGCAGTTCTTC.